This TCR beta chain was recorded in a study of blood T cells in healthy people across ages. PCR was performed a second time for roughly 7 to 12 cycles using a sample-barcoded 5' primer and a J-beta primer mix. Using its own MiXCR run on the 5' RACE reads, TCRdb lists one record per CDR3 protein. This table holds just under 750,000 distinct CDR3 sequences, 22% found once. Each individual donor underwent a draw of approximately 9.8 milliliters of peripheral blood. At least 5 micrograms of total RNA were extracted per sample. The CDR3 extends over 15 amino acids. Trimming took 5 bases from V and 3 from J, leaving 16 bases between them. CDR1 is SEHNR and CDR2 is FQNEAQ in the germline V gene (reference sequence).

The genes are TRBV7-9 and TRBJ1-1, with D maybe TRBD1 (6 bases). This sequence was found in a man aged 70 or older in good health. The material sequenced was blood. CDR3: CASSHGSDSYTEAFF. The CDR3 DNA reads TGTGCCAGCAGCCACGGCTCGGACAGCTACACTGAAGCTTTCTTT.